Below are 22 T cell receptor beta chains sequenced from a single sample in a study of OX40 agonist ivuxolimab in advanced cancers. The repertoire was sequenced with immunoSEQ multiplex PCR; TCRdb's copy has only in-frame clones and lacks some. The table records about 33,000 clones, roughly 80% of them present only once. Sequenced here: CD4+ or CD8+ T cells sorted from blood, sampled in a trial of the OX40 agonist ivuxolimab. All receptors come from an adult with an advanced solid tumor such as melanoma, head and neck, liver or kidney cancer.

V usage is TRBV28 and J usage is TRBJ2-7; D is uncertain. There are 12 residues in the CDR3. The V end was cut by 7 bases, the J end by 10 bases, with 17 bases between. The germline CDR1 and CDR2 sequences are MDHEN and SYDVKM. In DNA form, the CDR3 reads TGTGCCAGCACGCAGGTCGGAGCCGGACAGTACTTC. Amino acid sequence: CASTQVGAGQYF.

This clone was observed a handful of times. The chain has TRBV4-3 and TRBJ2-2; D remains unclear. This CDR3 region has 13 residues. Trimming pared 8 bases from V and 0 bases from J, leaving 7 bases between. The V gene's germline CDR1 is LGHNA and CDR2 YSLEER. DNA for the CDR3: TGCGCCAGCCAACGTACGAACACCGGGGAGCTGTTTTTT. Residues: CASQRTNTGELFF.

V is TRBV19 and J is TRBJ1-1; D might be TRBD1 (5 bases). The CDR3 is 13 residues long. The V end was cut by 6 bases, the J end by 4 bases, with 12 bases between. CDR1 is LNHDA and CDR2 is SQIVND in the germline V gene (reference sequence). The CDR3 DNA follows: TGTGCCAGTAGCTTCGGCAGGGCCACTGAAGCTTTCTTT. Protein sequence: CASSFGRATEAFF. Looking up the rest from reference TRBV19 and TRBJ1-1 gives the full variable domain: DGGITQSPKYLFRKEGQNVTLSCEQNLNHDAMYWYRQDPGQGLRLIYYSQIVNDFQKGDIAEGYSVSREKKESFPLTVTSAQKNPTAFYLCASSFGRATEAFFGQGTRLTVV.

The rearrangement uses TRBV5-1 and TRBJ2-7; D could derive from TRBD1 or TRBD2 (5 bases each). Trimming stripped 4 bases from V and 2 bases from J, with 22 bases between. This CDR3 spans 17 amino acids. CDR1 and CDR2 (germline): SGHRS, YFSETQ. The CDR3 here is CASSPSGPLRHPYEQYF. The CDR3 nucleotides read TGCGCCAGCAGCCCTTCGGGACCCCTACGGCATCCCTACGAGCAGTACTTC.

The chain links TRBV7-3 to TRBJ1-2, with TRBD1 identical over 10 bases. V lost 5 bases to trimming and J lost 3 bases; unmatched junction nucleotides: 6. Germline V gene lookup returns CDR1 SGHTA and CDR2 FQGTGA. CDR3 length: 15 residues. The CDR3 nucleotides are TGTGCCAGCAGCCCCTACGGACAGGGGGACTATGGCTACACCTTC. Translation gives CASSPYGQGDYGYTF.

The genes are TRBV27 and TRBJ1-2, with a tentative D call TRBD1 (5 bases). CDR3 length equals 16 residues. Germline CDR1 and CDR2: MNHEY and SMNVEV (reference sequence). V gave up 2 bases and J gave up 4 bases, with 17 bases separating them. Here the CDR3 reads CASSLGGAFLGYGYTF. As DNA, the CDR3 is TGTGCCAGCAGTTTAGGAGGGGCATTCTTGGGCTATGGCTACACCTTC.

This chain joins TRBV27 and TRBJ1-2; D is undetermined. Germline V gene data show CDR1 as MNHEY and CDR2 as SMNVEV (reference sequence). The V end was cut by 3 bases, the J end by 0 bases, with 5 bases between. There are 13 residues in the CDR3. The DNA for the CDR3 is TGTGCCAGCAGTTTTGGTTCTAACTATGGCTACACCTTC. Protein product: CASSFGSNYGYTF.

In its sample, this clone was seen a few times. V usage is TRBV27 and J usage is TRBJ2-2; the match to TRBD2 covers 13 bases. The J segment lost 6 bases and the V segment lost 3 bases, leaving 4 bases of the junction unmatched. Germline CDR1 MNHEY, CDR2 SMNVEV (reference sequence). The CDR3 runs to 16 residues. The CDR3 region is CASSLLLAGGAGELFF. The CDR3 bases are TGTGCCAGCAGTTTGCTACTAGCGGGGGGGGCCGGGGAGCTGTTTTTT.

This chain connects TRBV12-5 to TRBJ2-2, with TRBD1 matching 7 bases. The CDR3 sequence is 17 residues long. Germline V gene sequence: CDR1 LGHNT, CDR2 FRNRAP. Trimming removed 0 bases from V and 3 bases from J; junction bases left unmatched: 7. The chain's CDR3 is CASGLVPGTDYTGELFF. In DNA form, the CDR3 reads TGTGCTAGTGGTTTGGTACCCGGGACAGATTACACCGGGGAGCTGTTTTTT.

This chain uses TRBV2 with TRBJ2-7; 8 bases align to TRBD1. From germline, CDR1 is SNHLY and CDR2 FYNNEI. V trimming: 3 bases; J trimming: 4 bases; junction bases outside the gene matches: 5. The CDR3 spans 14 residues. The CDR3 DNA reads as TGTGCCAGCAGTGATAGGGACAGGTGGTACGAGCAGTACTTC. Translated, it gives CASSDRDRWYEQYF.

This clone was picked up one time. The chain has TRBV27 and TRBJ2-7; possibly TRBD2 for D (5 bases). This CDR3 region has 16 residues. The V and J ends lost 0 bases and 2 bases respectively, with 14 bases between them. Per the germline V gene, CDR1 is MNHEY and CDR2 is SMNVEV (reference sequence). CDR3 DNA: TGTGCCAGCAGTTTATCGTTGGTAGCGAGCCCCTACGAGCAGTACTTC. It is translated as CASSLSLVASPYEQYF.

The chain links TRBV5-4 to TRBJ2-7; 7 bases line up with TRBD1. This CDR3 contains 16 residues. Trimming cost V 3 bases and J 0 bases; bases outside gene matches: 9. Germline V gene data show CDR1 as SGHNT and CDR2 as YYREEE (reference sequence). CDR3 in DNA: TGTGCCAGCAGCTGGGACACAGGGGACCTCTCCTACGAGCAGTACTTC. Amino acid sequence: CASSWDTGDLSYEQYF. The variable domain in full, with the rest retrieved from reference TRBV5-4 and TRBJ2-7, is ETGVTQSPTHLIKTRGQQVTLRCSSQSGHNTVSWYQQALGQGPQFIFQYYREEENGRGNFPPRFSGLQFPNYSSELNVNALELDDSALYLCASSWDTGDLSYEQYFGPGTRLTVT.

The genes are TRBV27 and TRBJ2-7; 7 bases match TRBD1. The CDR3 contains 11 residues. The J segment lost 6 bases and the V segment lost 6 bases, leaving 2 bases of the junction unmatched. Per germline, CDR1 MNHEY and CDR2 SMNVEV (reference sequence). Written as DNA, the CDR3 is TGTGCCAGCAGCAGGGGGATCGAGCAGTACTTC. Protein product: CASSRGIEQYF.

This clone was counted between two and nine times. The CDR3 spells CASSQPSTESAYEQYF. The DNA of the CDR3 is TGCGCCAGCAGTCAACCCTCGACGGAGTCGGCCTACGAGCAGTACTTC. This chain uses TRBV23-1 with TRBJ2-7, with D unclear. TRBV23-1 is sorted into the ORF group, with uncertain function. This CDR3 has 16 amino acids. V lost 2 bases to trimming and J lost 2 bases, with 16 bases between them.

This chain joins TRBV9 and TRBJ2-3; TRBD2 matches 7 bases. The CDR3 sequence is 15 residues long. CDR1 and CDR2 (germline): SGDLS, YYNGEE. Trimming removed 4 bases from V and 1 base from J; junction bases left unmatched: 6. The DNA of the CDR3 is TGTGCCAGCAGCAGTGGGCGGGAGCGCACAGATACGCAGTATTTT. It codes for CASSSGRERTDTQYF.

This CDR3 reads CAWSVRHSFFDEQYF. CDR3 DNA sequence: TGTGCCTGGAGTGTACGGCACTCATTCTTCGACGAGCAGTACTTC. The gene calls are TRBV30 and TRBJ2-7; D uncertain. Germline CDR1 GTSNPN, CDR2 SVGIG (reference sequence). CDR3 length: 15 amino acids. Trimming shortened V by 0 bases and J by 5 bases, and 17 bases separated the two germline ends.

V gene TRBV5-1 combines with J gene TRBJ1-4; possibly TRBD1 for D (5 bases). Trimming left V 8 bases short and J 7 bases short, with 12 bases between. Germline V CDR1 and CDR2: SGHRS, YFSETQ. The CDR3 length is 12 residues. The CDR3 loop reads CARGTFSEKLFF. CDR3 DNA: TGCGCCAGGGGGACCTTCTCTGAAAAACTGTTTTTT.

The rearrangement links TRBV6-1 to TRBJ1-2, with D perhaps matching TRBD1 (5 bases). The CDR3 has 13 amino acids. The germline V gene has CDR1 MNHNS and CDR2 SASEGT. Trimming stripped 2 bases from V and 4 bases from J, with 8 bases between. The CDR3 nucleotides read TGTGCCAGCAGTGAACGGGGCGGCTATGGCTACACCTTC. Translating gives CASSERGGYGYTF.

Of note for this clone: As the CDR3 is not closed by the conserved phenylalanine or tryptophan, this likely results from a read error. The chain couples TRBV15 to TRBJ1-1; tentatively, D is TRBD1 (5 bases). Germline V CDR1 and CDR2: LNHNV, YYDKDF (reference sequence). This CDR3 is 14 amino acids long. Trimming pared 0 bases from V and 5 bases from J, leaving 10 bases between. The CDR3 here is CATSRDLGDTEAFL. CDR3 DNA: TGTGCCACCAGCAGAGATTTGGGGGATACTGAAGCTTTCCTT.

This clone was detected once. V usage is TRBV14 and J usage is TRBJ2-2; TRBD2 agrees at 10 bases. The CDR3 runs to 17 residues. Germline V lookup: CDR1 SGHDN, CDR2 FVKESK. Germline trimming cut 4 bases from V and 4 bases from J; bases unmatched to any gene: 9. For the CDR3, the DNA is TGTGCCAGCAGCCCCCGGAGCGGGGGGGCCGGCACCGGGGAGCTGTTTTTT. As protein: CASSPRSGGAGTGELFF.

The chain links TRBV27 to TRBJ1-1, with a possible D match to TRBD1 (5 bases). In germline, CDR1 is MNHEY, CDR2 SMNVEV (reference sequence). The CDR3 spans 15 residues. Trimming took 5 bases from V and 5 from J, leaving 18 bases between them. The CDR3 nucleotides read TGTGCCAGCAGTATAGGGGTCATAGGAAGAACTGAAGCTTTCTTT. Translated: CASSIGVIGRTEAFF.

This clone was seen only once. CDR3 sequence: CASSLGQNTEAFF. DNA for the CDR3: TGTGCCAGCAGCTTAGGGCAGAACACTGAAGCTTTCTTT. The rearrangement uses TRBV7-7 and TRBJ1-1; D uncertain. The V end lost 1 base, the J end lost 1 base, and 4 bases lay between the germline ends. Germline V CDR1 and CDR2: SSHAT, FNYEAQ (reference sequence). This CDR3 has 13 amino acids.